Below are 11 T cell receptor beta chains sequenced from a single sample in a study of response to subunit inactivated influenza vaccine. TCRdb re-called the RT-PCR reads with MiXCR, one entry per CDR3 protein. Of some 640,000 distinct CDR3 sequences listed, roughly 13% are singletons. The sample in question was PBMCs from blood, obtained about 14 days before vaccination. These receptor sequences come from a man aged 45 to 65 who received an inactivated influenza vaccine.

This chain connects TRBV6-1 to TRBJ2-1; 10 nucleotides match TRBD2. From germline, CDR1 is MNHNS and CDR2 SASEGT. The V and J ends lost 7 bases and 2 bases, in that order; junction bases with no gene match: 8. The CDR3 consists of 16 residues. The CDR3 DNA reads TGTGCCAGCAAGCGGGAGGGCCAGTACGCCTACAATGAGCAGTTCTTC. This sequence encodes CASKREGQYAYNEQFF.

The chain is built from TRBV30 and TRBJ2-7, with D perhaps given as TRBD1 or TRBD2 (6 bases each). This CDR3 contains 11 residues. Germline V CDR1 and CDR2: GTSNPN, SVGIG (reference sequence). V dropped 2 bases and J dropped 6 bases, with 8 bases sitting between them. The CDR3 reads CAWSRGAEQYF. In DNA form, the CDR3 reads TGTGCCTGGAGTAGGGGGGCCGAGCAGTACTTC. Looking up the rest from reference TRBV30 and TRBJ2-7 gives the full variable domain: SQTIHQWPATLVQPVGSPLSLECTVEGTSNPNLYWYRQAAGRGLQLLFYSVGIGQISSEVPQNLSASRPQDRQFILSSKKLLLSDSGFYLCAWSRGAEQYFGPGTRLTVT.

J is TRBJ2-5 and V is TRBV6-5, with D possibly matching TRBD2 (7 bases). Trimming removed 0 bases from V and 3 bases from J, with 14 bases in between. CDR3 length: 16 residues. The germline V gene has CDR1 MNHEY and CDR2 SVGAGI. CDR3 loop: CASSYSGGRTKETQYF. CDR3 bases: TGTGCCAGCAGTTACTCCGGGGGGCGAACCAAAGAGACCCAGTACTTC.

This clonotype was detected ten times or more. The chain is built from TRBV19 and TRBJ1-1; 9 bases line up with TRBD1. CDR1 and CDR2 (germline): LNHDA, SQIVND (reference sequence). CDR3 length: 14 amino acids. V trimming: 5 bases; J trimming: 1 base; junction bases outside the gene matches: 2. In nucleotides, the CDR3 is TGTGCCAGTAGTGTGGACAGGGGGAACACTGAAGCTTTCTTT. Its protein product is CASSVDRGNTEAFF.

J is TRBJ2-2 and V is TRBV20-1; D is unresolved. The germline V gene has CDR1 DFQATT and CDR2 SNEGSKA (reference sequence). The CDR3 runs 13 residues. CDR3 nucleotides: TGCACCCCACGGCAGGCGAACACCGGGGAGCTGTTTTTT. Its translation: CTPRQANTGELFF.

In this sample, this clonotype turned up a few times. The CDR3 nucleotides read TGCAGTGCTAAGGACGGGGATCAGCCCCAGCATTTT. This sequence encodes CSAKDGDQPQHF. V gene TRBV20-1 combines with J gene TRBJ1-5; the D is unclear. CDR3 length equals 12 residues. Germline V gene data show CDR1 as DFQATT and CDR2 as SNEGSKA (reference sequence). Trimming took 4 bases from V and 5 from J, leaving 9 bases between them.

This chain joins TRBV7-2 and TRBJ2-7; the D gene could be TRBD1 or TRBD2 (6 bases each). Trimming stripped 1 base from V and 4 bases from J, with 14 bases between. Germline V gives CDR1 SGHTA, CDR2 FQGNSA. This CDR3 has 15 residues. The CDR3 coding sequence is TGTGCCAGCAGCTTAGAGTGGGGGGCGAATTACGAGCAGTACTTC. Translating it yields CASSLEWGANYEQYF.

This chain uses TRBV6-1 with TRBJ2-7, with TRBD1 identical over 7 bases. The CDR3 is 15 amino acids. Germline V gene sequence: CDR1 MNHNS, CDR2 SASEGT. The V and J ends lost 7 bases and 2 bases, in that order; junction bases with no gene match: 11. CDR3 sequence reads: CASTTAGDSTYEQYF. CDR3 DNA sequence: TGTGCCAGCACCACGGCAGGGGACAGTACCTACGAGCAGTACTTC.

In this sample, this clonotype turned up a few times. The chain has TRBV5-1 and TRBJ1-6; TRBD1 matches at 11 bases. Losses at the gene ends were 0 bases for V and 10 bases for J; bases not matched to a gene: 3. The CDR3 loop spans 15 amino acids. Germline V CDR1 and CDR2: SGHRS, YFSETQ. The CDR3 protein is CASSLGDRGVSPLHF. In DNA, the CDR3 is TGCGCCAGCAGCTTGGGGGACAGGGGGGTCTCACCCCTCCACTTT.

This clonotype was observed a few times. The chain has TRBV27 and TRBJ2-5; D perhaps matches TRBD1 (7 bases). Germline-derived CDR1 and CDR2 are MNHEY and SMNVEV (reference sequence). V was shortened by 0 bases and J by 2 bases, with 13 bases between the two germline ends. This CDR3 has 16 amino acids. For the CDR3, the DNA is TGTGCCAGCAGTTTATCGAGGGCAGGGGGGCAAGAGACCCAGTACTTC. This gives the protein CASSLSRAGGQETQYF.

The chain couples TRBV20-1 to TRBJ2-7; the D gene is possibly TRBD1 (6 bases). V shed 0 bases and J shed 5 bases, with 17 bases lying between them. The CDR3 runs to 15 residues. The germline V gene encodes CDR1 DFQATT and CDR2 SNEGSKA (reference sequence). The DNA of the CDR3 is TGCAGTGCTAGAGATTCCAGGGGAAAACTCCACGAGCAGTACTTC. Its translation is CSARDSRGKLHEQYF.